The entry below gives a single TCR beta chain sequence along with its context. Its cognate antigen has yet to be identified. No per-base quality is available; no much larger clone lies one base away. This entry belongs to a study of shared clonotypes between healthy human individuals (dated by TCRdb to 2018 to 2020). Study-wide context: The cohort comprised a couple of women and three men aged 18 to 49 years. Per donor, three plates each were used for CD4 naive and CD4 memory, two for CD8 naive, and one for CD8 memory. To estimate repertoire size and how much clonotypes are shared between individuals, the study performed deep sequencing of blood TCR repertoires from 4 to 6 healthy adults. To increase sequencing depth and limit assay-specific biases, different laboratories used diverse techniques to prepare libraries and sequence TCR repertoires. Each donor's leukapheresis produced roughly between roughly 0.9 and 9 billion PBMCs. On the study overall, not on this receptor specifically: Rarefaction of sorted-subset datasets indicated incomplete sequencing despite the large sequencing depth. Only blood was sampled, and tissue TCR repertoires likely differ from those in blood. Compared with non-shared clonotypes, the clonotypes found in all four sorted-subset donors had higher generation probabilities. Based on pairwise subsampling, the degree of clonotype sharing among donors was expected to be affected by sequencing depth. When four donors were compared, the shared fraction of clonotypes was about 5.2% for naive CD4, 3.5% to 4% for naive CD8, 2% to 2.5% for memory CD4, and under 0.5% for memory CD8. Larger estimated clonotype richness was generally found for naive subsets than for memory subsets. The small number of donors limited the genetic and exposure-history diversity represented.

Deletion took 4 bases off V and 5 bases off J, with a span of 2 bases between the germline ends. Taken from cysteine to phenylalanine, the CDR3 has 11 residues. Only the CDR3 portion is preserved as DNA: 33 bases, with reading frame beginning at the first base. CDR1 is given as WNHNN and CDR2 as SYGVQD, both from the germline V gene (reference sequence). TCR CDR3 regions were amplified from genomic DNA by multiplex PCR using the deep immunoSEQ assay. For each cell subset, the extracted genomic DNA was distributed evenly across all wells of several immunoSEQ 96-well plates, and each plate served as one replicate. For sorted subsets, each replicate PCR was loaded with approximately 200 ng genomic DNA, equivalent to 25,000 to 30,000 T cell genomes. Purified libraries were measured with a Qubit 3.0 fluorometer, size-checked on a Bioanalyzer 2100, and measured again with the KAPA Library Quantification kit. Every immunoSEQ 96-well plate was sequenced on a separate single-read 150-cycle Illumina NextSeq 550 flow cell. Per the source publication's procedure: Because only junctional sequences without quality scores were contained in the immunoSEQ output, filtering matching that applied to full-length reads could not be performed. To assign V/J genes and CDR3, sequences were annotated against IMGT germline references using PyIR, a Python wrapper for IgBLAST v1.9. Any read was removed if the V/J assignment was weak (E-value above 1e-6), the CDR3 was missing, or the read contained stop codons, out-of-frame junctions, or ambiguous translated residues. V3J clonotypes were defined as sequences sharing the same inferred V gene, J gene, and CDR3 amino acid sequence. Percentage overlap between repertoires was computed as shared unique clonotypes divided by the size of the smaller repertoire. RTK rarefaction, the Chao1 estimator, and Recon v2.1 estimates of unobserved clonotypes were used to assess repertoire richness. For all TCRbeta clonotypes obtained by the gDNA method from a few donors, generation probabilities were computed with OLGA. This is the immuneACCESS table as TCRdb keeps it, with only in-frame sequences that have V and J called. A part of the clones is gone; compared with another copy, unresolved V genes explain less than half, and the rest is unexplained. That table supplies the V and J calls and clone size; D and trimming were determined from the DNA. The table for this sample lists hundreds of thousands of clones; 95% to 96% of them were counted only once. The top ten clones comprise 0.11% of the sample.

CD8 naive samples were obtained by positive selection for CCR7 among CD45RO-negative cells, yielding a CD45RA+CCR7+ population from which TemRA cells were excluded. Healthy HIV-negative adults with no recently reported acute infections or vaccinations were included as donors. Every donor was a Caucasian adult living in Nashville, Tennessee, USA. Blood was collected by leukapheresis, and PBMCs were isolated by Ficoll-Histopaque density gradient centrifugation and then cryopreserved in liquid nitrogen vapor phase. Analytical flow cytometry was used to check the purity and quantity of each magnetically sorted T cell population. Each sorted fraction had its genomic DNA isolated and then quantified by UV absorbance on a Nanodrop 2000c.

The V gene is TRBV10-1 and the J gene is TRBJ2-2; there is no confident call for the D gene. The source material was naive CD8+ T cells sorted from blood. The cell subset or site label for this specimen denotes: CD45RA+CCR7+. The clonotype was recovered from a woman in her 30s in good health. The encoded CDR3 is CASSATGELFF. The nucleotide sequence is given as TGCGCCAGCAGTGCAACCGGGGAGCTGTTTTTT.